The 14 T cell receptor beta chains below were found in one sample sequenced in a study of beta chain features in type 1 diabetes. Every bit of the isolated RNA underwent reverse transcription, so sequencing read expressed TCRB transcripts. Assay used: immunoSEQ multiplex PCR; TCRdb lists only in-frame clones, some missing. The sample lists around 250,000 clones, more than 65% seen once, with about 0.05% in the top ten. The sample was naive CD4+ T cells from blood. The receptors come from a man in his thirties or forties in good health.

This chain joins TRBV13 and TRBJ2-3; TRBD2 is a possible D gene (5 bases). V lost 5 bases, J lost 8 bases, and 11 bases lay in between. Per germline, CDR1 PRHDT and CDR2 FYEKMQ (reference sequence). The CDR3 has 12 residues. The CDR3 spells CASSPRVTTQYF. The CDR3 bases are TGTGCCAGCAGCCCGAGGGTTACTACGCAGTATTTT.

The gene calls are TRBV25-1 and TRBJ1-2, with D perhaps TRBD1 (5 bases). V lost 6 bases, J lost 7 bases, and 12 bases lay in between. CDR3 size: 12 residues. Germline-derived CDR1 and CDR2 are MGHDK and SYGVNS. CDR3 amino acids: CASRQDERGYTF. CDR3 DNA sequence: TGTGCCAGCAGACAGGATGAACGTGGCTACACCTTC.

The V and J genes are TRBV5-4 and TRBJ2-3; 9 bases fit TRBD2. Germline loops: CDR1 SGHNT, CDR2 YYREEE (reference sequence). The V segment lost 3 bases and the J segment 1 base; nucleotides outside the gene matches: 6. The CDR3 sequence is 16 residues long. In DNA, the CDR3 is TGTGCCAGCAGCTCTGCTTTAGCGGGAGGCACAGATACGCAGTATTTT. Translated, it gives CASSSALAGGTDTQYF.

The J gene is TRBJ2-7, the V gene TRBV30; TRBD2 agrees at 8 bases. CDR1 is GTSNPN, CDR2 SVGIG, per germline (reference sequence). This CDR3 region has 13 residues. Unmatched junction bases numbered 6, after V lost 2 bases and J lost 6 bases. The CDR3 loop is CAWSPGLAAEQYF. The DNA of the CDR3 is TGTGCCTGGAGTCCAGGACTAGCCGCCGAGCAGTACTTC.

The chain's CDR3 is CASSSRTVYQETQYF. The CDR3 DNA reads TGTGCCAGCAGTTCACGTACGGTGTACCAAGAGACCCAGTACTTC. This chain connects TRBV7-9 to TRBJ2-5, with unresolved D. The CDR3 loop spans 15 amino acids. V dropped 6 bases and J dropped 0 bases, with 14 bases sitting between them. Germline assignment: CDR1 SEHNR and CDR2 FQNEAQ (reference sequence).

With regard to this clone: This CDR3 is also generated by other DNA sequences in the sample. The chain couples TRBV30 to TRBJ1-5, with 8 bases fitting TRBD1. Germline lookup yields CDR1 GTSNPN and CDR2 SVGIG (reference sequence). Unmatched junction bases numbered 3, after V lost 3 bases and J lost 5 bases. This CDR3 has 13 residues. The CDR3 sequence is CAWSRGLDQPQHF. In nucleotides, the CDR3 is TGTGCCTGGAGCAGGGGGCTGGATCAGCCCCAGCATTTT.

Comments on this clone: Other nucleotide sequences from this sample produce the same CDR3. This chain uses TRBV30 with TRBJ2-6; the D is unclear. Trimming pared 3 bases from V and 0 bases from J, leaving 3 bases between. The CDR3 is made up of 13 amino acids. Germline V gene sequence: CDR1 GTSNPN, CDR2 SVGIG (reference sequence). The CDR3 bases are TGTGCCTGGAGAACCTCTGGGGCCAACGTCCTGACTTTC. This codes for CAWRTSGANVLTF.

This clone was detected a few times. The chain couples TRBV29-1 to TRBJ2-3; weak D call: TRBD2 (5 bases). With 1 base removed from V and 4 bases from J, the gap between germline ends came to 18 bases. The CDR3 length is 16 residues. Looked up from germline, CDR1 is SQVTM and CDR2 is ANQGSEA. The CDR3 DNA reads TGCAGCGTTGAAGTTAAAAAAGGGAGCAAGGCAGATACGCAGTATTTT. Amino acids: CSVEVKKGSKADTQYF.

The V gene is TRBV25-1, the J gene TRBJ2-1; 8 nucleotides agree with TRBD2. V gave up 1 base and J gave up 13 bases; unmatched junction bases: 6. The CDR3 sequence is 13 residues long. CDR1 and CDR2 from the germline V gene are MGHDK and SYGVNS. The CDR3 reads CASSEFPGGPQFF. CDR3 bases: TGTGCCAGCAGTGAATTCCCGGGAGGGCCCCAGTTCTTC.

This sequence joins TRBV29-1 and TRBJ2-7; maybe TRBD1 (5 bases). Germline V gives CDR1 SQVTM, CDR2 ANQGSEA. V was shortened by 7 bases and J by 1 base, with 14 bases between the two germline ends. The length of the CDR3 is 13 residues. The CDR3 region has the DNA TGCAGCGGCATCGACAGTCCTTCCTACGAGCAGTACTTC. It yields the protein CSGIDSPSYEQYF.

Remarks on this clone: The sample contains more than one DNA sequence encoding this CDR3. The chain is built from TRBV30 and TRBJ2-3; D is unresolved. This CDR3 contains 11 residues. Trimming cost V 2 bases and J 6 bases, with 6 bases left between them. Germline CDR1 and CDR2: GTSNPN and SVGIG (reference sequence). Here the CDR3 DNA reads TGTGCCTGGAGTTCCGGGGATACGCAGTATTTT. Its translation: CAWSSGDTQYF.

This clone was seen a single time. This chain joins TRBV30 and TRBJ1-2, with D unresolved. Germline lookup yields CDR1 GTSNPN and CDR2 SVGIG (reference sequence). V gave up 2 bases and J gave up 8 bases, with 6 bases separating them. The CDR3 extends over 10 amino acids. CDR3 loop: CAWSTEGYTF. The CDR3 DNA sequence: TGTGCCTGGAGTACAGAGGGCTACACCTTC.

The CDR3 sequence is CASSYPGLQETQYF. The CDR3 DNA is TGTGCCAGCAGCTATCCGGGACTACAAGAGACCCAGTACTTC. This chain uses TRBV7-9 with TRBJ2-5, with 7 bases aligning to TRBD2. The CDR3 covers 14 residues. From germline, CDR1 is SEHNR and CDR2 FQNEAQ (reference sequence). Germline trimming cut 4 bases from V and 2 bases from J; bases unmatched to any gene: 4.

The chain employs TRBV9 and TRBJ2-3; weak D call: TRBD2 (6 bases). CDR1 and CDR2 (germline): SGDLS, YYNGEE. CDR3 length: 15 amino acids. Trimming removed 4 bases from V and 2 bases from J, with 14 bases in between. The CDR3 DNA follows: TGTGCCAGCAGCCGCCGGGACTCTTCCACAGATACGCAGTATTTT. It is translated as CASSRRDSSTDTQYF. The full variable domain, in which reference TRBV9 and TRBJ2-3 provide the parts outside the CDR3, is DSGVTQTPKHLITATGQRVTLRCSPRSGDLSVYWYQQSLDQGLQFLIQYYNGEERAKGNILERFSAQQFPDLHSELNLSSLELGDSALYFCASSRRDSSTDTQYFGPGTRLTVL.